This TCR beta chain emerged from a study of regulatory T cells in long-lasting Graves disease. Notes on the study in general: Persistent disease preferred TRBV28, TRBJ1-2 and TRBJ2-5. A greater number of public clonotypes (2,741) was shared by persistent patients than by new patients (around 970).

Specified time point: persistent/refractory GD, antithyroid drugs over 5 years with positive TRAb. Scientists built the TCR library using RNA that was extracted from PBMCs. In each case, Graves' disease was diagnosed per American Thyroid Association guidelines. This clonotype was observed many times. Its matching antigen is unknown. In germline, CDR1 is MDHEN, CDR2 SYDVKM. CDR3 length: 14 amino acids. The germline V and J ends were trimmed by 8 bases and 2 bases, with 15 bases remaining between them. To make TCR beta libraries, researchers used iRepertoire HTBI primers and Arm-PCR of CDR3 regions. TCRdb reprocessed the multiplex PCR reads with MiXCR, giving one entry per CDR3 protein. The table includes 350,000 to 450,000 distinct CDR3 sequences, around 21% detected once.

V gene TRBV28 combines with J gene TRBJ2-5; D remains ambiguous. The source of this sequence is a female donor with Graves disease. The sequenced sample was peripheral blood mononuclear cells (PBMCs), obtained when the disease was refractory, from a patient treated with antithyroid drugs. The CDR3, as DNA: TGTGCCAGCCGCCAGCCGGGTCGGCAAGAGACCCAGTACTTC. This sequence encodes CASRQPGRQETQYF.